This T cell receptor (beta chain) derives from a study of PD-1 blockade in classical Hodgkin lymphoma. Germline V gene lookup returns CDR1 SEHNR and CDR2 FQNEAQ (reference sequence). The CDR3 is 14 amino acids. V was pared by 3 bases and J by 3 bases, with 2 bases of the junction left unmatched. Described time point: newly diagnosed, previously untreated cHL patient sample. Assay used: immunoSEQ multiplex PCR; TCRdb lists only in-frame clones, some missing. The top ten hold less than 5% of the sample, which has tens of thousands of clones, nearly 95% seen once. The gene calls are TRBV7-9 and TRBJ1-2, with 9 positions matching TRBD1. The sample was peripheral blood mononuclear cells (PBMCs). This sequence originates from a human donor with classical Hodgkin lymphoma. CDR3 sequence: CASSFRDRDYGYTF. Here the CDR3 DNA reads TGTGCCAGCAGCTTCCGGGACAGGGACTATGGCTACACCTTC.